This TCR beta chain was observed in a study of radiotherapy plus CTLA-4 blockade in lung cancer. Overall study findings and caveats: In blood, tumor-derived TCR clones expanded after radiotherapy plus ipilimumab.

Germline V gives CDR1 MDHEN, CDR2 SYDVKM. The V gene end was trimmed by 5 bases and the J gene end by 0 bases; junction bases not matched to a gene: 7. The CDR3 is 16 residues long. Sequencing used immunoSEQ multiplex PCR; TCRdb keeps in-frame clones, though not all of them. The sample lists 45,000 or so clones, approximately 76% occurring once. In the case of this clone: Antigen: not known.

The sequences come from peripheral blood, collected from a patient treated with radiotherapy plus ipilimumab. The sequence derives from a human donor with non-small cell lung cancer who had stable disease on radiotherapy plus ipilimumab. This chain joins TRBV28 and TRBJ2-3, with 8 bases lining up with TRBD2. CDR3 coding DNA: TGTGCCAGCAGTGAGCGGGGGACCCCTAGCACAGATACGCAGTATTTT. Translating gives CASSERGTPSTDTQYF.